This T cell receptor beta chain was profiled in a study of shared clonotypes between healthy human individuals. CDR1 and CDR2 (germline): MNHEY, SVGAGI. V was trimmed by 4 bases and J by 1 base, leaving 11 bases between them. CDR3 size: 14 residues. This table comes from immunoSEQ multiplex PCR, and its TCRdb copy is limited to in-frame clones, with some not included. The repertoire includes approximately 1.1 million clones, 70% to 80% of them detected once, and roughly 0.56% sits in the top ten. The chain uses TRBV6-5 and TRBJ2-7; TRBD1 might be the D (5 bases). Material for sequencing was memory CD4+ T cells from PBMCs. Subset noted: CD45RA-negative fraction. The TCR sequence derives from a man between 18 and 35 years old in good health. Some clones in this sample may be carry-over from other donors' samples. This CDR3 reads CASSFDSRSYEQYF. In DNA, the CDR3 is TGTGCCAGCAGTTTTGACAGTCGATCCTACGAGCAGTACTTC.